This T cell receptor beta chain was obtained from a study of blood T cell repertoires in COVID-19. Overall study: Some COVID-19 samples were acute and others convalescent; all came from the United States, Italy and Spain.

J gave up 2 bases and V 4 bases, and 9 bases lay outside the gene matches. There are 15 residues in the CDR3. Germline assignment: CDR1 SGHRS and CDR2 YFSETQ. Libraries were prepared by immunoSEQ multiplex PCR; TCRdb keeps only in-frame clonotypes and omits some of them. The sample lists around 53,000 clones, about 86% occurring once. This chain links TRBV5-1 with TRBJ2-7, with 7 bases identical to TRBD1. This receptor was obtained from a man aged 50-59 years with acute or convalescent COVID-19. Sequencing was carried out using peripheral blood. The CDR3 DNA follows: TGCGCCAGCAGCCTGGACAGGACCTTTCCCTACGAGCAGTACTTC. This codes for CASSLDRTFPYEQYF.